One T cell receptor (beta chain) is described in this entry. The sample comes from a study of blood T cell repertoires in COVID-19. Here immunoSEQ multiplex PCR was the method, and the copy in TCRdb shows in-frame clones only, minus some. The sample holds 150,000 to 200,000 clones; roughly 83% are singletons and the top ten take over 10%. The junction had 5 bases not matched to a gene; V was cut back by 5 bases and J by 0 bases. Germline CDR1 is SEHNR and CDR2 is FQNEAQ (reference sequence). There are 15 residues in the CDR3. This TCR came from a woman between 55 and 75 years old who had recovered from COVID-19. Material for sequencing was PBMCs or T cells enriched from blood (not recorded which). The chain employs TRBV7-9 and TRBJ2-3; 7 bases are shared with TRBD1. The CDR3 DNA reads as TGTGCCAGCAGCCGACGGGACAGTAGCACAGATACGCAGTATTTT. Amino acid sequence: CASSRRDSSTDTQYF.